The source of this T cell receptor beta chain is a study of OX40 agonist ivuxolimab in advanced cancers. Study in general: Treatment received earlier with anti-PD-1, anti-PD-L1 or anti-CTLA-4 agents was allowed, and 40% had some. Whole-study results and caveats: Among the lowest peripheral clonal expansion occurred in 0.1-3.0 mg/kg partial responders.

TCRdb's copy holds only in-frame clones and misses some; the assay was immunoSEQ multiplex PCR. The sample records some 80,000 clones, 75% to 90% being singletons. As for this clone: The antigen is undetermined.

This sequence originates from an adult with an advanced solid tumor such as melanoma, head and neck, liver or kidney cancer. This specimen consisted of CD4+ or CD8+ T cells sorted from blood, obtained in a trial of the OX40 agonist ivuxolimab.

CDR3 bases: TGTGCCAGCAGCGCCGCTGAGTACAATGAGCAGTTCTTC. Its protein is CASSAAEYNEQFF. The chain links TRBV7-3 to TRBJ2-1; D is undetermined. The CDR3 has 13 residues. V shed 5 bases and J shed 4 bases, with 9 bases lying between them. Germline V gene data show CDR1 as SGHTA and CDR2 as FQGTGA.